One TCR beta chain is described in this entry. Its specificity is not known. The record originates from a study of CD4 T cells in relation to SARS-CoV-2 and coronaviruses. Between the trimmed V and J ends, which lost 5 bases and 7 bases, there was a span of 24 bases. The CDR3 has 18 residues. Per germline, CDR1 SGHVS and CDR2 FQNEAQ. Study findings and constraints: Culture-expanded clones reflect memory recall rather than primary priming during culture. In roughly 65% of donors, memory CD4+ clonotypes crossrecognized SARS-CoV-2 and at least one common cold coronavirus spike.

Uncultured naive and memory CD4+ T cells supplied DNA for deep TCR-beta sequencing. TCRdb keeps only in-frame clones here, not all; method: immunoSEQ multiplex PCR. The sample shows about 65,000 clones, about 87% of them seen only once. CD4+ T cells from unexposed donors were obtained before the COVID-19 pandemic (2011-2018). The V and J genes are TRBV7-8 and TRBJ1-6; D may be TRBD1 (5 bases). The sequencing sample was made of memory CD4+ T cells from PBMCs. This TCR was recovered from a human donor in good health. The CDR3 reads CASSSRRTSRSRNSPLHF. The CDR3 DNA follows: TGTGCCAGCAGCAGCCGGCGGACAAGCCGTTCCCGCAATTCACCCCTCCACTTT.